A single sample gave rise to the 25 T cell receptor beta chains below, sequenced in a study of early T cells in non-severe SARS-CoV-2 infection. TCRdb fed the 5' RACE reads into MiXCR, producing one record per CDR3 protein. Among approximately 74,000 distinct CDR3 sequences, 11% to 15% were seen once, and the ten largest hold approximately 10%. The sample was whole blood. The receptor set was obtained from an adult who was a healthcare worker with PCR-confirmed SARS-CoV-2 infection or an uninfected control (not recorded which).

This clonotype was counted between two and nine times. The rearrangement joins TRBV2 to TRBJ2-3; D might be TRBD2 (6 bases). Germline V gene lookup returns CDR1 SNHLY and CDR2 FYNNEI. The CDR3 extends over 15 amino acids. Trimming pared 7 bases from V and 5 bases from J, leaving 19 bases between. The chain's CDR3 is CASKFKRATGDTQYF. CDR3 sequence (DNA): TGTGCCAGCAAATTCAAGCGGGCCACGGGAGATACGCAGTATTTT.

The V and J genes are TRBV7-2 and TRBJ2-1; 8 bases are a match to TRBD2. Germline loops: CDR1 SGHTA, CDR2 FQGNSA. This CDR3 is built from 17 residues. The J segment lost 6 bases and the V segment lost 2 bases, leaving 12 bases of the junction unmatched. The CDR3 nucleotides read TGTGCCAGCAGCTTATATCCCACGGGGGGGCCGCCCAATGAGCAGTTCTTC. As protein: CASSLYPTGGPPNEQFF.

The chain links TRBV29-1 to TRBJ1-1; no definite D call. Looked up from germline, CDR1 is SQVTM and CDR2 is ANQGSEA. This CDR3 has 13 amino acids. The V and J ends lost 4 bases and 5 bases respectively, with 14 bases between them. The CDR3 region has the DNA TGCAGCGTTGTAGGTTACAGCGGGACTGAAGCTTTCTTT. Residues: CSVVGYSGTEAFF.

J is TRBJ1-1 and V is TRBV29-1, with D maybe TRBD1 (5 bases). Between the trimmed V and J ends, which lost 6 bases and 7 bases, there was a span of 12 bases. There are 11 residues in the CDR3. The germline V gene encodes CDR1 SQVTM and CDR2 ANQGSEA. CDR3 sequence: CSVVETDEAFF. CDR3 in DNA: TGCAGCGTAGTCGAGACAGATGAAGCTTTCTTT.

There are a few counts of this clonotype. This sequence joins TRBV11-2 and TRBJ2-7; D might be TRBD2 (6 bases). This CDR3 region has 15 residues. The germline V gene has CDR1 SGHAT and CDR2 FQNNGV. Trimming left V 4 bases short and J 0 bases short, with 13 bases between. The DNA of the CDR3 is TGTGCCAGCAGCTCCGGGACTCGAAACTCCTACGAGCAGTACTTC. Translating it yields CASSSGTRNSYEQYF.

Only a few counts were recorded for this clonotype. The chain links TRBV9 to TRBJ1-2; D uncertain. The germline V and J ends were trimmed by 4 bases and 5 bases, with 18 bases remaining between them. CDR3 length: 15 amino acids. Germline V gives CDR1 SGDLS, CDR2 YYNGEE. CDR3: CASSHDFNSFYGYTF. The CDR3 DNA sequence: TGTGCCAGCAGCCACGACTTCAACTCTTTTTATGGCTACACCTTC. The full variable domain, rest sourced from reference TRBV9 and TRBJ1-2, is DSGVTQTPKHLITATGQRVTLRCSPRSGDLSVYWYQQSLDQGLQFLIQYYNGEERAKGNILERFSAQQFPDLHSELNLSSLELGDSALYFCASSHDFNSFYGYTFGSGTRLTVV.

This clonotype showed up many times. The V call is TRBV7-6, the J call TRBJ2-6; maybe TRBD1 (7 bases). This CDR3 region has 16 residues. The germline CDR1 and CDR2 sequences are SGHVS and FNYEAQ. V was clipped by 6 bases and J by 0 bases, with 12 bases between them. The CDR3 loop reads CASRRDSHSGANVLTF. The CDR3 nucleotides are TGTGCCAGCAGGCGGGACAGCCACTCTGGGGCCAACGTCCTGACTTTC.

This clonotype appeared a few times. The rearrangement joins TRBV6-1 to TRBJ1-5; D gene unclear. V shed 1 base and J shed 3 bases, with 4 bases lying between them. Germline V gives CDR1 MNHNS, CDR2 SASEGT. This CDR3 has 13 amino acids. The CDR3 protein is CASSEGLNQPQHF. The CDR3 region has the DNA TGTGCCAGCAGTGAAGGGCTCAATCAGCCCCAGCATTTT.

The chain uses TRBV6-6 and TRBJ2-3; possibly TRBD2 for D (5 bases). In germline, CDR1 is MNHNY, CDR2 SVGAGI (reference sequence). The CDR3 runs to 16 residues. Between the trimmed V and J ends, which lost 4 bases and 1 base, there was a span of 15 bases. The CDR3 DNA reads TGTGCCAGCAGTTTTCAAACTAGAATCGGCACAGATACGCAGTATTTT. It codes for CASSFQTRIGTDTQYF.

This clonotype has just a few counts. The CDR3 sequence is CASSFVGGSTYEQYF. The CDR3 bases are TGTGCCAGCAGCTTTGTAGGGGGGTCTACCTACGAGCAGTACTTC. The chain couples TRBV11-2 to TRBJ2-7, with D perhaps given as TRBD1 or TRBD2 (6 bases each). CDR1 SGHAT and CDR2 FQNNGV come from the germline V gene. This CDR3 has 15 residues. Trimming removed 3 bases from V and 2 bases from J, with 14 bases in between.

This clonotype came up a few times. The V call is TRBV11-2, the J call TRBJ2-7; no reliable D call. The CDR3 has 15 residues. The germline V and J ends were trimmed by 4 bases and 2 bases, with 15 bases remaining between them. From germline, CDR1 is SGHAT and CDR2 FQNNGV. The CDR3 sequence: CASSSTDGSTYEQYF. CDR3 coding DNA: TGTGCCAGCAGCTCGACCGACGGATCGACCTACGAGCAGTACTTC.

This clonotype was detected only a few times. The CDR3 DNA follows: TGTGCCAGTAGTATTCGACAGGCGGTGAGCTATGGCTACACCTTC. It is translated as CASSIRQAVSYGYTF. This rearrangement joins TRBV19 to TRBJ1-2; D might be TRBD1 (6 bases). Germline CDR1 and CDR2: LNHDA and SQIVND (reference sequence). V lost 3 bases, J lost 4 bases, and 15 bases lay in between. The CDR3 runs to 15 residues.

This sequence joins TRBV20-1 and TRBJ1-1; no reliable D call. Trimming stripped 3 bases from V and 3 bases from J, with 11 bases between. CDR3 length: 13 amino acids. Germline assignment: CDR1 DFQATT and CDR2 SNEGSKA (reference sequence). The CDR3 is CSASGEKDTEAFF. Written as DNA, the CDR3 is TGCAGTGCTAGTGGGGAGAAGGACACTGAAGCTTTCTTT.

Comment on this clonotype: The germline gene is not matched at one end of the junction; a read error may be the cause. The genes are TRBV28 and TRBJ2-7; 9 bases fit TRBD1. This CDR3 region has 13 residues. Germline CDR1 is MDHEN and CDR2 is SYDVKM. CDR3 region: CASSLDRRDRERF. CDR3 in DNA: TGTGCCAGCAGTTTAGATCGCCGGGACAGGGAGCGCTTC.

CDR3 DNA: TGTGCCAGCAGCTCCCCGGGGAATGAGCAGTTCTTC. This encodes CASSSPGNEQFF. The gene calls are TRBV12-3 or TRBV12-4 and TRBJ2-1; possible D gene TRBD2, 5 bases. There are 12 residues in the CDR3. With 6 bases removed from V and 7 bases from J, the gap between germline ends came to 10 bases.

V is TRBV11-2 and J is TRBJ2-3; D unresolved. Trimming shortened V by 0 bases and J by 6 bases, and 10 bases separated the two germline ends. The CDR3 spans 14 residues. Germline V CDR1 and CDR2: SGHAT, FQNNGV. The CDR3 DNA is TGTGCCAGCAGCTTAGAACAGCGCGCGGATACGCAGTATTTT. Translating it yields CASSLEQRADTQYF.

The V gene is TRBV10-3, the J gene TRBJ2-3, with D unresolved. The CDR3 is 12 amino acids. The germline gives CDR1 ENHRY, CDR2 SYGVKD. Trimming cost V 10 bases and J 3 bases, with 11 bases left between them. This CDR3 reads CATNAQTDTQYF. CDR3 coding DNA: TGTGCCACCAACGCTCAAACAGATACGCAGTATTTT.

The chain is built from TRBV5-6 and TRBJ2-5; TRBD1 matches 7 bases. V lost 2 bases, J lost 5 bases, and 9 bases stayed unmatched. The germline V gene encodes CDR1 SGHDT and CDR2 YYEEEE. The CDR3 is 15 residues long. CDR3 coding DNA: TGTGCCAGCAGCTTACTGACAGGGAGTCAGGAGACCCAGTACTTC. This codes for CASSLLTGSQETQYF. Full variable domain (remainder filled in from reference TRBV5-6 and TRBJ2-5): DAGVTQSPTHLIKTRGQQVTLRCSPKSGHDTVSWYQQALGQGPQFIFQYYEEEERQRGNFPDRFSGHQFPNYSSELNVNALLLGDSALYLCASSLLTGSQETQYFGPGTRLLVL.

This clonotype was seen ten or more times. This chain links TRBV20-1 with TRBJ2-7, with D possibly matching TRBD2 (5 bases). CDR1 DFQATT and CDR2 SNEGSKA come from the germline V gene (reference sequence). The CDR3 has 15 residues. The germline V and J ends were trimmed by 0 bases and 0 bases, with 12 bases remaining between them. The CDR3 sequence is CSARDSGTVSYEQYF. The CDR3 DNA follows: TGCAGTGCTAGAGATTCGGGAACAGTCTCCTACGAGCAGTACTTC.

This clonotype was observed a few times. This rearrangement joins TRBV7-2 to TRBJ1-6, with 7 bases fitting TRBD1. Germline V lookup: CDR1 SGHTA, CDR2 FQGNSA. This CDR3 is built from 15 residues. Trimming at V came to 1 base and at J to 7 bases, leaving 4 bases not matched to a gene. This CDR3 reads CASSLVSRGNSPLHF. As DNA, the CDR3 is TGTGCCAGCAGCTTAGTTAGCAGGGGGAATTCACCCCTCCACTTT.

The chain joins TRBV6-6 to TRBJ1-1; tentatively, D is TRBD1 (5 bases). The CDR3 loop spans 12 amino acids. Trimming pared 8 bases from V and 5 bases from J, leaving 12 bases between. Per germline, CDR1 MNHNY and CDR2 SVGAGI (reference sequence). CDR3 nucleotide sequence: TGTGCCAGCGAAGGGGCGAGGACTGAAGCTTTCTTT. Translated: CASEGARTEAFF.

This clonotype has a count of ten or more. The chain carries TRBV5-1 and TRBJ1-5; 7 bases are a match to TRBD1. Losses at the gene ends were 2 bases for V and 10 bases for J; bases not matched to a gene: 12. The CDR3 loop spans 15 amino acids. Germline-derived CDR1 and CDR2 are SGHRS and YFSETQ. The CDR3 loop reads CASSLQGSPGEPQHF. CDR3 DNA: TGCGCCAGCAGCTTACAGGGGTCGCCCGGGGAACCCCAGCATTTT.

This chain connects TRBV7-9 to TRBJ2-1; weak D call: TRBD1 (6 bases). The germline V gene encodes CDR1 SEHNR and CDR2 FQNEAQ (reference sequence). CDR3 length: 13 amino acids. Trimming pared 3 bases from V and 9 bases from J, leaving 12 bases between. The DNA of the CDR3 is TGTGCCAGCAGCTTGCAGGGGACCCCTGAGCAGTTCTTC. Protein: CASSLQGTPEQFF. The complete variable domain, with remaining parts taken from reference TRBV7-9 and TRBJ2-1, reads DTGVSQNPRHKITKRGQNVTFRCDPISEHNRLYWYRQTLGQGPEFLTYFQNEAQLEKSRLLSDRFSAERPKGSFSTLEIQRTEQGDSAMYLCASSLQGTPEQFFGPGTRLTVL.

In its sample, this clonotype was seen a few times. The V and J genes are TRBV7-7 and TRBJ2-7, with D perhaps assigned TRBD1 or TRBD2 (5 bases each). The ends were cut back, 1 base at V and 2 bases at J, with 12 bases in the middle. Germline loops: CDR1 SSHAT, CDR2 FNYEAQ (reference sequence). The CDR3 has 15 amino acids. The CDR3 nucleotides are TGTGCCAGCAGCTTAGGGGACCCGGCGACCTACGAGCAGTACTTC. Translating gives CASSLGDPATYEQYF.

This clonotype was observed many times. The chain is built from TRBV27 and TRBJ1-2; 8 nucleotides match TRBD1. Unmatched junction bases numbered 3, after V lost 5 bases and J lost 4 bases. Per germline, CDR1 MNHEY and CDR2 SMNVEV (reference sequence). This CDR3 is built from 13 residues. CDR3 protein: CASSRTGPYGYTF. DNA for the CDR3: TGTGCCAGCAGTCGGACAGGGCCCTATGGCTACACCTTC.